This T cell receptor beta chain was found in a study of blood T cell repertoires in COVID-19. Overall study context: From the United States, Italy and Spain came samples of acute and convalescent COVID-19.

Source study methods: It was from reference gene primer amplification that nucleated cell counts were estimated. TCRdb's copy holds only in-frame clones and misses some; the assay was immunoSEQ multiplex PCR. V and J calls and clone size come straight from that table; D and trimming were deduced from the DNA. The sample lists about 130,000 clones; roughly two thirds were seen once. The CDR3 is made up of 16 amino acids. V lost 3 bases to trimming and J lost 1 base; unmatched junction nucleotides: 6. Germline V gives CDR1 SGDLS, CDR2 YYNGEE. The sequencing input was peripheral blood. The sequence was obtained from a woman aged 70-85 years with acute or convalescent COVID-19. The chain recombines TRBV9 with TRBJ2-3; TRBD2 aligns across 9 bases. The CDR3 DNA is TGTGCCAGCAGCGCCCTCATAGCGGGGGGCACAGATACGCAGTATTTT. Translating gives CASSALIAGGTDTQYF. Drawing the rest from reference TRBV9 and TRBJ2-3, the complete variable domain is DSGVTQTPKHLITATGQRVTLRCSPRSGDLSVYWYQQSLDQGLQFLIQYYNGEERAKGNILERFSAQQFPDLHSELNLSSLELGDSALYFCASSALIAGGTDTQYFGPGTRLTVL.